Shown below are 16 T cell receptor beta chains from a single sample sequenced in a study of T cell clonality in common variable immunodeficiency. TCRdb's copy holds only in-frame clones and misses some; the assay was immunoSEQ multiplex PCR. There are 55,000 to 65,000 clones in the sample, none observed a single time. The sample consisted of peripheral blood mononuclear cells. The receptors stem from a person aged 18 to 70 in good health.

This clone was seen at least ten times. The read falls 3 residues short of the CDR3 end, and the missing part is taken from the germline J gene. The chain is built from TRBV28 and TRBJ2-5, with D maybe TRBD2 (6 bases). The CDR3 extends over 17 amino acids. The germline CDR1 and CDR2 sequences are MDHEN and SYDVKM. The V end was cut by 6 bases, the J end by 2 bases, with 22 bases between. The CDR3 bases that were read are TGTGCCAGCAGCCGAACACCCCCACTGCGGGGACAAGAGACC. Translated, it gives CASSRTPPLRGQET. The whole CDR3 reads CASSRTPPLRGQETQYF.

This clone was detected ten times or more. The read stops 3 residues short of the end of the CDR3; the missing end is completed from the germline J gene. The J gene is TRBJ1-3, the V gene TRBV9, with D possibly TRBD1 on 5 matching bases. CDR1 and CDR2 (germline): SGDLS, YYNGEE. This CDR3 spans 15 amino acids. The V and J ends lost 4 bases and 1 base respectively, with 12 bases between them. Incomplete CDR3 DNA: TGTGCCAGCAGCCCAGGGTTAGGGTCTGGAAACACC. It yields the protein CASSPGLGSGNT. The CDR3 reads in full as CASSPGLGSGNTIYF.

Ten or more counts support this clone. The read ends 3 residues early relative to the CDR3; the germline J gene fills the gap. The rearrangement uses TRBV7-2 and TRBJ1-2, with TRBD1 identical over 8 bases. This CDR3 region has 14 residues. The germline V gene encodes CDR1 SGHTA and CDR2 FQGNSA. CDR3 DNA (partial): TGTGCCAGCAGCGGTACAGGGGGTTTAAACGGC. It encodes CASSGTGGLNG. Given in full, the CDR3 is CASSGTGGLNGYTF.

This clone has ten or more counts. The read stops 3 residues short of the end of the CDR3; the missing end is completed from the germline J gene. The V and J genes are TRBV5-6 and TRBJ1-1, with D unresolved. The CDR3 has 13 residues. The germline V gene has CDR1 SGHDT and CDR2 YYEEEE. V lost 4 bases to trimming and J lost 7 bases, with 14 bases between them. Incomplete CDR3 DNA: TGTGCCAGCAGCCGAGCGGGTTGGGGTGAA. Translating gives CASSRAGWGE. From start to end, the CDR3 is CASSRAGWGEAFF.

This clone was counted ten times or more. The CDR3 extends 3 residues past the end of the read, so its final part is completed from the germline J gene. The J gene is TRBJ2-1, the V gene TRBV9; 11 positions match TRBD2. From germline, CDR1 is SGDLS and CDR2 YYNGEE. The CDR3 sequence is 17 residues long. V dropped 0 bases and J dropped 0; count of bases not matched to a gene: 2. Incomplete CDR3 DNA: TGTGCCAGCAGCGTAGGACTAGCGGGAAGCTCCTACAATGAG. Translating gives CASSVGLAGSSYNE. In full, the CDR3 reads CASSVGLAGSSYNEQFF.

This clone was seen repeatedly, ten times or more. The missing CDR3 end, 3 residues past where the read stops, is filled in from the germline J gene. The chain uses TRBV18 and TRBJ2-2; TRBD1 matches at 12 bases. With V trimmed by 0 bases and J by 7 bases, 9 bases remained unmatched. Germline CDR1 KGHSH, CDR2 LQKENI. The CDR3 covers 18 residues. CDR3 DNA, as far as it was read: TGTGCCAGCTCACCACCTCCGGGACAGGGGGCTATCGACGGGGAG. It is translated as CASSPPPGQGAIDGE. The CDR3 reads in full as CASSPPPGQGAIDGELFF.

This clone was counted many times. The read terminates 3 residues before the CDR3 end, so the remaining end is supplied by the germline J gene. The chain combines TRBV5-1 with TRBJ2-7; 9 bases are a match to TRBD1. This CDR3 spans 15 amino acids. Germline CDR1 and CDR2: SGHRS and YFSETQ. The junction had 6 bases not matched to a gene; V was cut back by 0 bases and J by 5 bases. The CDR3 sequence: CASSLAGTGYDEQYF. CDR3 DNA (partial): TGCGCCAGCAGCTTGGCCGGGACAGGGTACGACGAG.

There are many counts of this clone. The CDR3 end is not reached by the read, which stops 3 residues before it; the germline J gene fills it in. The chain couples TRBV5-4 to TRBJ1-4; possibly TRBD1 for D (6 bases). Germline CDR1 and CDR2: SGHNT and YYREEE (reference sequence). The CDR3 is 14 amino acids. V lost 3 bases and J 0 bases, leaving 6 bases between the germline ends. CDR3 loop: CASSWDTTNEKLFF. The sequenced CDR3 bases are TGTGCCAGCAGCTGGGACACAACTAATGAAAAA.

In this sample, this clone turned up many times. Read sequence stops 3 residues before the CDR3 end, and the germline J gene provides the missing end. The V call is TRBV19, the J call TRBJ1-4, with 8 bases that match TRBD1. V trimming: 5 bases; J trimming: 6 bases; junction bases outside the gene matches: 8. Germline V CDR1 and CDR2: LNHDA, SQIVND (reference sequence). The CDR3 sequence is 15 residues long. CDR3 residues: CASSWTGRVDEKLFF. The CDR3 bases that were read are TGTGCCAGTAGTTGGACAGGGCGAGTAGATGAAAAA.

Ten or more counts support this clone. From the germline J gene comes the end of the CDR3, since the read stops 3 residues before it. The chain is built from TRBV20-1 and TRBJ2-7, with TRBD1 as a possible D gene (5 bases). The germline V gene encodes CDR1 DFQATT and CDR2 SNEGSKA (reference sequence). The CDR3 runs 12 residues. V lost 3 bases, J lost 3 bases, and 9 bases lay in between. The CDR3 sequence is CSARITGYEQYF. The sequenced CDR3 bases are TGCAGTGCTAGGATTACAGGCTACGAG.

This clone was detected ten times or more. The CDR3 is cut off 3 residues early in the read; its end comes from the germline J gene. The chain combines TRBV2 with TRBJ2-1; TRBD2 agrees at 7 bases. V lost 2 bases to trimming and J lost 5 bases; unmatched junction nucleotides: 6. Germline-derived CDR1 and CDR2 are SNHLY and FYNNEI. The CDR3 is 15 residues long. The DNA read from the CDR3 is TGTGCCAGCAGTGAACGAAGCGGGGTGAACAATGAG. This sequence encodes CASSERSGVNNE. The entire CDR3 is CASSERSGVNNEQFF. Complete variable domain (other parts from reference TRBV2 and TRBJ2-1): EPEVTQTPSHQVTQMGQEVILRCVPISNHLYFYWYRQILGQKVEFLVSFYNNEISEKSEIFDDQFSVERPDGSNFTLKIRSTKLEDSAMYFCASSERSGVNNEQFFGPGTRLTVL.

In this sample, this clone turned up many times. The sequenced fragment ends 3 residues before the CDR3 boundary, so the rest is inferred from the germline J gene. The chain recombines TRBV20-1 with TRBJ2-5, with 7 bases fitting TRBD2. Germline lookup yields CDR1 DFQATT and CDR2 SNEGSKA (reference sequence). The CDR3 length is 16 residues. Trimming took 0 bases from V and 5 from J; bases not matched to a gene: 12. The CDR3 is CSARDHRTSERETQYF. The CDR3 bases that were read are TGCAGTGCTAGAGATCACCGGACTAGTGAGAGGGAGACC.

This clone was recorded many times. The missing CDR3 end, 3 residues past where the read stops, is filled in from the germline J gene. The chain has TRBV20-1 and TRBJ2-2; unclear D gene. Per germline, CDR1 DFQATT and CDR2 SNEGSKA (reference sequence). This CDR3 spans 14 amino acids. The V gene lost 3 bases and the J gene lost 0 bases, with 8 bases spanning the gap. CDR3: CSASSSTNTGELFF. CDR3 DNA, as far as it was read: TGCAGTGCTAGCTCCAGTACGAACACCGGGGAG.

This clone was picked up many times. The DNA ends 3 residues before the CDR3 does, and the rest of the CDR3 is filled in from the germline J gene. This rearrangement joins TRBV12-3 or TRBV12-4 to TRBJ2-5, with 9 bases identical to TRBD2. The CDR3 runs to 15 residues. V lost 1 base and J lost 5; bases outside the gene matches: 5. The sequenced CDR3 bases are TGTGCCAGCAGTTTAGGCGGGAGGGCCCGGGAGACC. It is translated as CASSLGGRARET. The whole CDR3 sequence reads CASSLGGRARETQYF.

This clone has a count of ten or more. The CDR3 goes on 3 residues after the read ends, and that part is filled in from the germline J gene. This chain joins TRBV10-3 and TRBJ2-1; 8 bases agree with TRBD2. The length of the CDR3 is 16 residues. V lost 0 bases to trimming and J lost 7 bases; unmatched junction nucleotides: 8. Germline CDR1 and CDR2: ENHRY and SYGVKD. The sequenced CDR3 bases are TGTGCCATCAGTGAGTCGCGAGCGGGAGTAAAAAATGAG. Translation: CAISESRAGVKNE. From start to end, the CDR3 is CAISESRAGVKNEQFF.

This clone was seen ten or more times. The DNA ends 3 residues before the CDR3 does, and the rest of the CDR3 is filled in from the germline J gene. The rearrangement links TRBV28 to TRBJ2-5, with 11 bases lining up with TRBD2. V lost 5 bases and J lost 6; bases outside the gene matches: 8. The germline CDR1 and CDR2 sequences are MDHEN and SYDVKM. The CDR3 contains 15 residues. Here the CDR3 reads CASSRLAGTGQTQYF. The part of the CDR3 DNA that was read is TGTGCCAGCAGTCGACTAGCGGGAACGGGGCAGACC.